The clone carrying this T cell receptor beta chain was recorded a few times. The entry originates in a study of T cells in Graves' hyperthyroidism and ophthalmopathy. TCR beta CDR3 regions were amplified from RNA transcripts. HTBI primers drove first-round RT-PCR of the TCR CDR3. A single record per CDR3 protein comes from TCRdb applying MiXCR to the multiplex PCR reads. The sample lists more than 500,000 distinct CDR3 sequences, 11% to 15% occurring once. The length of the CDR3 is 15 residues. J lost 5 bases, V lost 4 bases, and 7 bases had no gene match. The V gene's germline CDR1 is SEHNR and CDR2 FQNEAQ (reference sequence).

The V call is TRBV7-9, the J call TRBJ2-1; 8 positions match TRBD1. The clonotype comes from a woman between 40 and 55 years old with Graves' hyperthyroidism. Input material: blood. The CDR3 sequence: CASSSYGQGHNEQFF. CDR3 DNA: TGTGCCAGCAGCTCCTACGGACAGGGCCACAATGAGCAGTTCTTC.